These 18 T cell receptor beta chains originate from one sample sequenced in a study of PD-L1 blockade in urothelial cancer (dated by TCRdb to about 2017). Libraries were built with the immunoSEQ multiplex PCR assay. TCRdb stores this immuneACCESS table with in-frame sequences only. Part of the clones is absent; in the studies checked, under half of the shortfall reflects unresolved V genes, and no reason is known for the rest. This sample holds approximately 100,000 clones; around 93% were observed only once. The ten most abundant clones make up 0.7% to 0.95% of the sample. Source: PBMCs, taken around atezolizumab (anti-PD-L1) treatment. Receptors were obtained from a woman aged 80 or over with urothelial cancer.

In its sample, this clone was seen a few times. The V call is TRBV7-3, the J call TRBJ1-2; D remains unclear. Germline loops: CDR1 SGHTA, CDR2 FQGTGA. V lost 2 bases and J 13 bases, leaving 17 bases between the germline ends. The CDR3 covers 13 residues. The CDR3: CASSLWSGGPLTF. The CDR3, as DNA: TGTGCCAGCAGCTTATGGTCAGGTGGGCCGCTCACCTTC.

This sequence joins TRBV7-2 and TRBJ1-1; no clear D. The V gene's germline CDR1 is SGHTA and CDR2 FQGNSA. The CDR3 runs 12 residues. The ends were cut back, 4 bases at V and 5 bases at J, with 8 bases in the middle. CDR3 nucleotide sequence: TGTGCCAGCAGCTACCCGAGGACTGAAGCTTTCTTT. This encodes CASSYPRTEAFF.

This sequence joins TRBV7-8 and TRBJ2-2; D call uncertain. The CDR3 consists of 16 residues. The V gene's germline CDR1 is SGHVS and CDR2 FQNEAQ. Trimming shortened V by 0 bases and J by 0 bases, and 8 bases separated the two germline ends. The CDR3 DNA is TGTGCCAGCAGCTTAGCTTCGCGGACGAACACCGGGGAGCTGTTTTTT. Protein product: CASSLASRTNTGELFF.

The chain carries TRBV6-1 and TRBJ2-7, with a tentative D call TRBD1 (6 bases). V was trimmed by 0 bases and J by 3 bases, leaving 15 bases between them. The CDR3 consists of 16 residues. Germline loops: CDR1 MNHNS, CDR2 SASEGT. The CDR3 DNA sequence: TGTGCCAGCAGTGAAGCCGGGACACCAAGAATCTACGAGCAGTACTTC. Translating it yields CASSEAGTPRIYEQYF.

The V and J genes are TRBV9 and TRBJ2-3; unclear D gene. With 4 bases removed from V and 2 bases from J, the gap between germline ends came to 8 bases. The CDR3 covers 13 residues. The germline V gene has CDR1 SGDLS and CDR2 YYNGEE. CDR3 loop: CASSLLSTDTQYF. CDR3 sequence (DNA): TGTGCCAGCAGCCTCTTGTCCACAGATACGCAGTATTTT.

J is TRBJ2-7 and V is TRBV9; 8 bases are a match to TRBD2. The CDR3 has 16 residues. The germline V gene encodes CDR1 SGDLS and CDR2 YYNGEE. The V gene end was trimmed by 0 bases and the J gene end by 4 bases; junction bases not matched to a gene: 9. As DNA, the CDR3 is TGTGCCAGCAGCGTAGGGATGGACGGGAGGGGGTACGAGCAGTACTTC. Its protein product is CASSVGMDGRGYEQYF. Complete variable domain (other parts from reference TRBV9 and TRBJ2-7): DSGVTQTPKHLITATGQRVTLRCSPRSGDLSVYWYQQSLDQGLQFLIQYYNGEERAKGNILERFSAQQFPDLHSELNLSSLELGDSALYFCASSVGMDGRGYEQYFGPGTRLTVT.

The chain combines TRBV5-1 with TRBJ2-1, with TRBD2 matching 9 bases. V lost 8 bases to trimming and J lost 3 bases; unmatched junction nucleotides: 12. This CDR3 spans 16 amino acids. CDR1 and CDR2 from the germline V gene are SGHRS and YFSETQ. CDR3 region: CARFLAGVHVYNEQFF. In DNA form, the CDR3 reads TGCGCCAGATTCTTAGCGGGAGTTCATGTCTACAATGAGCAGTTCTTC. The full variable domain, with the rest looked up from reference TRBV5-1 and TRBJ2-1, is KAGVTQTPRYLIKTRGQQVTLSCSPISGHRSVSWYQQTPGQGLQFLFEYFSETQRNKGNFPGRFSGRQFSNSRSEMNVSTLELGDSALYLCARFLAGVHVYNEQFFGPGTRLTVL.

The rearrangement uses TRBV29-1 and TRBJ2-3, with D unresolved. The V gene's germline CDR1 is SQVTM and CDR2 ANQGSEA. This CDR3 contains 13 residues. Trimming took off 4 bases at V and 2 bases at J, with 10 bases between the two ends. In DNA form, the CDR3 reads TGCAGCGTTGTCGTCAGATACACAGATACGCAGTATTTT. Protein sequence: CSVVVRYTDTQYF.

The rearrangement uses TRBV10-1 and TRBJ2-7; 7 bases match TRBD1. The ends lost 3 bases at V and 6 bases at J; junction bases unmatched: 11. The CDR3 has 15 amino acids. Germline CDR1 and CDR2: WNHNN and SYGVQD (reference sequence). In DNA, the CDR3 is TGCGCCAGCAGTGATATCGGCAGGGGGTTCGGCGAGCAGTACTTC. Its protein is CASSDIGRGFGEQYF.

The CDR3 region is CASSAGPSGQGRETQYF. DNA for the CDR3: TGTGCCAGCAGCGCAGGCCCGTCCGGACAGGGGAGGGAGACCCAGTACTTC. This chain uses TRBV7-3 with TRBJ2-5; 9 bases are shared with TRBD1. J gave up 5 bases and V 5 bases, and 15 bases lay outside the gene matches. The length of the CDR3 is 17 residues. Germline V gene data show CDR1 as SGHTA and CDR2 as FQGTGA.

V is TRBV19 and J is TRBJ1-2; a weak D match, TRBD1 (5 bases). The CDR3 length is 13 residues. Germline loops: CDR1 LNHDA, CDR2 SQIVND (reference sequence). V was cut by 3 bases and J by 5 bases, with 10 bases left in between. CDR3 amino acids: CASSIDRLYGYTF. In DNA form, the CDR3 reads TGTGCCAGTAGTATCGACAGATTATATGGCTACACCTTC.

The rearrangement links TRBV6-1 to TRBJ1-1, with unresolved D. CDR1 and CDR2 (germline): MNHNS, SASEGT. The CDR3 is made up of 14 amino acids. Trimming removed 5 bases at V and 1 base at J, with 11 bases between. CDR3 DNA: TGTGCCAGCAGTTCTCGGGAAGGGAACACTGAAGCTTTCTTT. The encoded protein is CASSSREGNTEAFF.

CDR3 sequence reads: CASSLSGQGTTDTQYF. DNA for the CDR3: TGTGCCAGCAGTTTATCGGGACAGGGAACTACAGATACGCAGTATTTT. The rearrangement joins TRBV28 to TRBJ2-3; 9 nucleotides line up with TRBD1. This CDR3 comprises 16 residues. After removal of 1 base from V and 3 bases from J, the junction contained 5 bases not matched to a gene. CDR1 is MDHEN, CDR2 SYDVKM, per germline.

V usage is TRBV7-9 and J usage is TRBJ2-1; weak D call: TRBD2 (6 bases). CDR1 SEHNR and CDR2 FQNEAQ come from the germline V gene (reference sequence). V shed 1 base and J shed 4 bases, with 11 bases lying between them. This CDR3 comprises 15 residues. This chain's CDR3 is CASSLGAGPYNEQFF. The CDR3 DNA reads as TGTGCCAGCAGCTTAGGGGCGGGGCCGTACAATGAGCAGTTCTTC. Complete variable domain (other parts from reference TRBV7-9 and TRBJ2-1): DTGVSQNPRHKITKRGQNVTFRCDPISEHNRLYWYRQTLGQGPEFLTYFQNEAQLEKSRLLSDRFSAERPKGSFSTLEIQRTEQGDSAMYLCASSLGAGPYNEQFFGPGTRLTVL.

V gene TRBV18 combines with J gene TRBJ2-7; 11 bases map to TRBD1. The CDR3 covers 14 residues. V shed 6 bases and J 3 bases; nucleotides not matched to a gene: 4. Germline V lookup: CDR1 KGHSH, CDR2 LQKENI. The CDR3 bases are TGTGCCAGCTCTCCCGGGACAGGGGGCTACGAGCAGTACTTC. Amino acid sequence: CASSPGTGGYEQYF.

CDR3 in DNA: TGTGCCAGCCCGCGGGACAGGAACAATGAGCAGTTCTTC. Its protein is CASPRDRNNEQFF. This rearrangement joins TRBV2 to TRBJ2-1; 8 positions agree with TRBD1. J was trimmed by 5 bases and V by 8 bases; bases with no gene match: 5. CDR3 size: 13 residues. Germline-derived CDR1 and CDR2 are SNHLY and FYNNEI.

This rearrangement joins TRBV10-3 to TRBJ2-4; 9 nucleotides match TRBD2. CDR1 is ENHRY, CDR2 SYGVKD, per germline. V lost 2 bases to trimming and J lost 6 bases; unmatched junction nucleotides: 14. The CDR3 length is 18 residues. CDR3 in amino acids: CAISENGRGGRVGNIQYF. CDR3 nucleotide sequence: TGTGCCATCAGTGAGAACGGAAGGGGCGGGAGGGTTGGAAACATTCAGTACTTC.

The chain recombines TRBV7-6 with TRBJ2-5; 7 bases map to TRBD1. Germline loops: CDR1 SGHVS, CDR2 FNYEAQ. V was clipped by 5 bases and J by 0 bases; unmatched bases: 6. This CDR3 has 15 amino acids. The DNA for the CDR3 is TGTGCCAGCAGCCAAAGCAGGGGGAACCAAGAGACCCAGTACTTC. The encoded protein is CASSQSRGNQETQYF.